Shown below are 22 T cell receptor beta chains from a single sample sequenced in a study of T cells in Graves' hyperthyroidism and ophthalmopathy. Amplification of TCR beta CDR3 regions used RNA as the template. HTBI primers were used for first-round RT-PCR of the TCR CDR3. TCRdb fed the multiplex PCR reads into MiXCR, producing one record per CDR3 protein. The table shows a few hundred thousand distinct CDR3 sequences, with around 16% occurring only once. What was sequenced was blood. The source of these receptors is a woman aged 30 to 39 with Graves' hyperthyroidism.

The V call is TRBV5-1, the J call TRBJ1-1; maybe TRBD1 (5 bases). CDR1 and CDR2 (germline): SGHRS, YFSETQ. The length of the CDR3 is 16 residues. V lost 4 bases and J lost 4, with 20 bases in between. In DNA form, the CDR3 reads TGCGCCAGCAGCCCCGGGGCCCTTGTAGTAATCACTGAAGCTTTCTTT. Residues: CASSPGALVVITEAFF.

In its sample, this clonotype was seen a few times. The CDR3 nucleotides are TGTGCCTGGAGTCCGGGACTAGGATCCGGGGAGCTGTTTTTT. This codes for CAWSPGLGSGELFF. V usage is TRBV30 and J usage is TRBJ2-2; 8 bases match TRBD2. Looked up from germline, CDR1 is GTSNPN and CDR2 is SVGIG (reference sequence). V lost 2 bases, J lost 6 bases, and 5 bases stayed unmatched. The length of the CDR3 is 14 residues.

This clonotype was recorded at least ten times. The J gene is TRBJ1-5, the V gene TRBV20-1; a weak D match, TRBD1 (6 bases). The CDR3 has 15 amino acids. CDR1 is DFQATT and CDR2 is SNEGSKA in the germline V gene (reference sequence). V was clipped by 1 base and J by 0 bases, with 10 bases between them. CDR3 in DNA: TGCAGTGCTAGAGCCGGGACACCTAGCAATCAGCCCCAGCATTTT. Its protein is CSARAGTPSNQPQHF.

This clonotype has ten or more counts. V and J are TRBV27 and TRBJ1-5; 7 positions agree with TRBD1. The ends lost 5 bases at V and 1 base at J; junction bases unmatched: 5. CDR3 length: 15 residues. Germline loops: CDR1 MNHEY, CDR2 SMNVEV (reference sequence). CDR3 DNA: TGTGCCAGCAGTGACCGGGACAGAAGCAATCAGCCCCAGCATTTT. Translation: CASSDRDRSNQPQHF.

This clonotype was picked up many times. V usage is TRBV18 and J usage is TRBJ2-7; D gene uncertain. V dropped 3 bases and J dropped 4 bases, with 4 bases sitting between them. The CDR3 sequence is 11 residues long. Germline loops: CDR1 KGHSH, CDR2 LQKENI. In nucleotides, the CDR3 is TGTGCCAGCTCACCCGAGTACGAGCAGTACTTC. Translation gives CASSPEYEQYF.

This clonotype turned up a few times. The J gene is TRBJ2-7, the V gene TRBV12-5; TRBD1 matches at 7 bases. J gave up 5 bases and V 6 bases, and 16 bases lay outside the gene matches. There are 16 residues in the CDR3. CDR1 and CDR2 from the germline V gene are LGHNT and FRNRAP. CDR3 region: CASGYRGRTYVDEQYF. Written as DNA, the CDR3 is TGTGCTAGTGGATACAGGGGCCGTACGTACGTCGACGAGCAGTACTTC.

This clonotype occurred a few times. The junction departs from the called germline gene at one end, perhaps through a read error. This sequence joins TRBV6-8 and TRBJ1-5; D is uncertain. Germline CDR1 reads MNHGY; CDR2 reads SAAAGT. This CDR3 is built from 12 residues. The CDR3 nucleotides read TGTACCAGCAGTTACTCCCCAGGAGGCCAGCATTTT. Translated, it gives CTSSYSPGGQHF.

The table lists this clonotype with many counts. The V call is TRBV11-2, the J call TRBJ1-5; D gene uncertain. Germline V gene lookup returns CDR1 SGHAT and CDR2 FQNNGV. V was trimmed by 0 bases and J by 6 bases, leaving 6 bases between them. The CDR3 contains 13 residues. CDR3 DNA: TGTGCCAGCAGCTTAGATCGCCCTCAGCCCCAGCATTTT. It codes for CASSLDRPQPQHF.

The table lists this clonotype with many counts. The chain joins TRBV5-8 to TRBJ1-4; tentatively, D is TRBD1 (6 bases). Germline CDR1 reads SGHTS; CDR2 reads YDEGEE. This CDR3 is built from 15 residues. V was clipped by 10 bases and J by 2 bases, with 18 bases between them. CDR3 nucleotide sequence: TGTGCCCGACGCCGCTCGGGGGCGACTAATGAAAAACTGTTTTTT. Its translation: CARRRSGATNEKLFF.

In nucleotides, the CDR3 is TGTGCCAGCAGTTACTCGGTAGGGGGAAACACTGAAGCTTTCTTT. Translation: CASSYSVGGNTEAFF. The chain links TRBV6-5 to TRBJ1-1; maybe TRBD1 (6 bases). The CDR3 has 15 residues. Trimming removed 0 bases from V and 2 bases from J, with 10 bases in between. The germline V gene has CDR1 MNHEY and CDR2 SVGAGI.

The J gene is TRBJ1-2, the V gene TRBV6-5; D call uncertain. Germline V gene sequence: CDR1 MNHEY, CDR2 SVGAGI. Trimming cost V 0 bases and J 8 bases, with 16 bases left between them. The CDR3 runs to 15 residues. The CDR3 spells CASSYSSGRMGGYTF. The CDR3 DNA is TGTGCCAGCAGTTACTCGAGCGGCAGGATGGGAGGCTACACCTTC.

As DNA, the CDR3 is TGCGCCAGCAGCTTTATAGCGGGAGAGGGCAATGAGCAGTTCTTC. This encodes CASSFIAGEGNEQFF. The J gene is TRBJ2-1, the V gene TRBV5-1; TRBD2 agrees at 9 bases. The CDR3 runs to 15 residues. Germline V CDR1 and CDR2: SGHRS, YFSETQ. Germline trimming cut 2 bases from V and 6 bases from J; bases unmatched to any gene: 6. The full variable domain, rest sourced from reference TRBV5-1 and TRBJ2-1, is KAGVTQTPRYLIKTRGQQVTLSCSPISGHRSVSWYQQTPGQGLQFLFEYFSETQRNKGNFPGRFSGRQFSNSRSEMNVSTLELGDSALYLCASSFIAGEGNEQFFGPGTRLTVL.

This clonotype was observed at least ten times. The chain has TRBV3-1 and TRBJ2-5, with TRBD2 matching over 10 bases. The CDR3 extends over 14 amino acids. J lost 3 bases, V lost 4 bases, and 2 bases had no gene match. Germline V gives CDR1 LGHDT, CDR2 YNNKEL (reference sequence). DNA of the CDR3: TGTGCCAGCAGCCGAGCGGGAGGGAAAGAGACCCAGTACTTC. It encodes CASSRAGGKETQYF.

This clonotype was picked up many times. One end of the junction fails to match germline, which may point to a read error. The rearrangement uses TRBV27 and TRBJ2-3; TRBD2 matches at 10 bases. CDR1 and CDR2 (germline): MNHEY, SMNVEV (reference sequence). The CDR3 consists of 18 residues. The CDR3 bases are TGTGCCAGCAGTATATCCGGGACTAGCGCCCATGGGAGAGATACGCAGTATTTT. This codes for CASSISGTSAHGRDTQYF.

Comments on this clonotype: Given a much more abundant clone one base away, this may be a read error. The rearrangement links TRBV3-1 to TRBJ2-5; no clear D. Germline lookup yields CDR1 LGHDT and CDR2 YNNKEL (reference sequence). V lost 1 base to trimming and J lost 8 bases, with 11 bases between them. The length of the CDR3 is 13 residues. The CDR3 nucleotides read TGTGCCAGCAGCCAAGCCTCCGGAAGAACCCAGTACTTC. This translates into CASSQASGRTQYF.

This clonotype was seen a few times. The genes are TRBV29-1 and TRBJ1-2; possibly TRBD1 for D (6 bases). This CDR3 has 13 residues. Germline loops: CDR1 SQVTM, CDR2 ANQGSEA. Deletions cut 7 bases from V and 3 bases from J, with 15 bases between. The DNA of the CDR3 is TGCAGCGCTAGAGACAGGTCTGACTATGGCTACACCTTC. Translating it yields CSARDRSDYGYTF.

This clonotype was found a few times. J is TRBJ2-2 and V is TRBV7-3, with 8 nucleotides matching TRBD2. The CDR3 length is 15 residues. Germline V gene lookup returns CDR1 SGHTA and CDR2 FQGTGA. J was trimmed by 4 bases and V by 5 bases; bases with no gene match: 6. CDR3 sequence: CASSPQRGPTGELFF. CDR3 DNA sequence: TGTGCCAGCAGCCCCCAGCGGGGGCCCACCGGGGAGCTGTTTTTT.

The chain recombines TRBV19 with TRBJ2-7; no definite D call. Looked up from germline, CDR1 is LNHDA and CDR2 is SQIVND (reference sequence). CDR3 size: 16 residues. Trimming pared 7 bases from V and 1 base from J, leaving 20 bases between. The CDR3 region has the DNA TGTGCCAGTACCCCTACCCCGACTGATCCATCCTACGAGCAGTACTTC. Its protein is CASTPTPTDPSYEQYF.

This clonotype was seen more than once but under ten times. This chain uses TRBV19 with TRBJ1-4; D is undetermined. V gave up 1 base and J gave up 4 bases, with 10 bases separating them. Germline assignment: CDR1 LNHDA and CDR2 SQIVND (reference sequence). The CDR3 has 15 amino acids. CDR3 sequence reads: CASSIVVANNEKLFF. CDR3 DNA sequence: TGTGCCAGTAGTATAGTCGTGGCTAATAATGAAAAACTGTTTTTT.

This chain uses TRBV9 with TRBJ2-1; D gene ambiguous. Trimming removed 4 bases from V and 14 bases from J, with 13 bases in between. CDR1 SGDLS and CDR2 YYNGEE come from the germline V gene. This CDR3 comprises 11 residues. The CDR3: CASSMNQVKFF. The CDR3 DNA sequence: TGTGCCAGCAGCATGAACCAGGTTAAGTTCTTC.

The table lists this clonotype with a count of one. This sequence may be a read error, since a much larger clone differs from it by one base. This chain uses TRBV10-3 with TRBJ2-7, with 8 bases matching TRBD2. Germline CDR1 and CDR2: ENHRY and SYGVKD. The CDR3 length is 15 residues. CDR3 region: CASSAQPGLEVEQYF. Written as DNA, the CDR3 is TGTGCCAGCAGTGCTCAGCCGGGACTAGAGGTCGAGCAGTACTTC.

In regard to this clonotype: This sequence may be a read error, since a much larger clone differs from it by one base. This chain joins TRBV5-1 and TRBJ2-1; 7 positions match TRBD2. Per germline, CDR1 SGHRS and CDR2 YFSETQ. The junction had 8 bases not matched to a gene; V was cut back by 5 bases and J by 9 bases. The CDR3 extends over 13 amino acids. This chain's CDR3 is CASSYGSGLEQFF. In nucleotides, the CDR3 is TGCGCCAGCAGTTACGGTAGCGGGCTTGAGCAGTTCTTC.